These 5 T cell receptor beta chains originate from one sample sequenced in a study of T cell changes during pregnancy in multiple sclerosis. The method was immunoSEQ multiplex PCR; TCRdb's version includes in-frame clones alone and lacks a portion of them. This table holds tens of thousands of clones, around 91% found once. The sample in question was peripheral blood, obtained after pregnancy. The source is a female donor in good health, enrolled as a control in a pregnancy study.

This clone was seen a single time. The rearrangement joins TRBV28 to TRBJ2-1, with TRBD2 identical over 7 bases. V was pared by 3 bases and J by 9 bases, with 2 bases of the junction left unmatched. This CDR3 contains 12 residues. CDR1 is MDHEN, CDR2 SYDVKM, per germline. In nucleotides, the CDR3 is TGTGCCAGCAGTTTCTGGGGGGGTGAGCAGTTCTTC. Translating gives CASSFWGGEQFF.

The V call is TRBV28, the J call TRBJ1-2; tentative D call: TRBD1 (6 bases). CDR1 and CDR2 (germline): MDHEN, SYDVKM. The CDR3 extends over 16 amino acids. Trimming left V 1 base short and J 8 bases short, with 20 bases between. The CDR3 bases are TGTGCCAGCAGTTTATTCATCGGGCAGGGGCAGGGGGGCTACACCTTC. It specifies CASSLFIGQGQGGYTF.

The chain joins TRBV19 to TRBJ1-2, with TRBD1 matching 9 bases. CDR1 is LNHDA, CDR2 SQIVND, per germline (reference sequence). V dropped 9 bases and J dropped 3; count of bases not matched to a gene: 5. There are 13 residues in the CDR3. For the CDR3, the DNA is TGTGCCAGCAGCCGGACAGGGGACTATGGCTACACCTTC. Amino acids: CASSRTGDYGYTF.

This chain uses TRBV15 with TRBJ2-6, with a tentative D call TRBD2 (6 bases). The CDR3 extends over 15 amino acids. Trimming removed 4 bases from V and 4 bases from J, with 11 bases in between. Germline CDR1 reads LNHNV; CDR2 reads YYDKDF (reference sequence). The CDR3 spells CATSKEGNGANVLTF. CDR3 coding DNA: TGTGCCACCAGCAAGGAGGGGAACGGGGCCAACGTCCTGACTTTC.

The chain links TRBV9 to TRBJ1-2, with TRBD1 matching over 7 bases. CDR1 and CDR2 (germline): SGDLS, YYNGEE. The CDR3 totals 15 residues. After removal of 0 bases from V and 4 bases from J, the junction contained 6 bases not matched to a gene. The CDR3: CASSVAGTEIYGYTF. The CDR3 nucleotides are TGTGCCAGCAGCGTAGCTGGGACAGAGATCTATGGCTACACCTTC.